This TCR beta chain was recovered during a study of cytomegalovirus exposure and HLA in healthy donors. Findings of the study overall: Later, an analysis found that common viral pathogens appeared to be linked with several of the most significant clusters. TCR beta V- and J-gene trimming, according to a later analysis, was linked to a missense DCLRE1C variant.

For this clone: Its target is unknown.

Researchers ran the PCR with 60 Vbeta and 13 Jbeta primers. TCRdb keeps only in-frame clones here, not all; method: immunoSEQ multiplex PCR. The sample yields roughly 110,000 clones, 77% seen once. V shed 7 bases, J shed 5 bases, and the junction held 7 bases outside the gene matches. This CDR3 has 15 amino acids. The germline gives CDR1 MNHEY, CDR2 SMNVEV (reference sequence). The specimen was PBMCs. The TCR originated in a male donor in good health and CMV-seronegative. V is TRBV27 and J is TRBJ2-1; 11 nucleotides line up with TRBD2. The CDR3 sequence: CASISSGRNHNEQFF. CDR3 bases: TGTGCCAGCATTTCTAGCGGGAGGAACCACAATGAGCAGTTCTTC.